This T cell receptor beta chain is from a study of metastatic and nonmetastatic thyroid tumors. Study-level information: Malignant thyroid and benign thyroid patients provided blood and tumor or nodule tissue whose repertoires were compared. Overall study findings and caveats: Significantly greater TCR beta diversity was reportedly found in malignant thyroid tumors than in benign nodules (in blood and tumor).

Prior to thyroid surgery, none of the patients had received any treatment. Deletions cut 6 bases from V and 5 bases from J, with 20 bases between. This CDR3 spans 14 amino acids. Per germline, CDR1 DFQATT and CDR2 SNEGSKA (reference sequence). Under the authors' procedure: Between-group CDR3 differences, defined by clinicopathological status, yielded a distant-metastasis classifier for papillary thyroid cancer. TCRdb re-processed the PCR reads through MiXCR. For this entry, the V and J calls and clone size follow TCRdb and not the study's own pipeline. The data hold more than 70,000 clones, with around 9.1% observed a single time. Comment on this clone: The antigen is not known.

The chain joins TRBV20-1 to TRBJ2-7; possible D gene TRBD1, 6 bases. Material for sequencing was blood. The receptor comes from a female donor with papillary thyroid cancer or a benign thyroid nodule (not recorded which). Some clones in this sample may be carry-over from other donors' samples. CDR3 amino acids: CSASMGANTDEQYF. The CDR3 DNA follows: TGCAGTGCCAGCATGGGGGCGAATACCGACGAGCAGTACTTC.